This is a list of T cell receptor beta chains from one sample in a study of T cell changes during pregnancy in multiple sclerosis. Method: immunoSEQ multiplex PCR; TCRdb's copy keeps in-frame clones and lacks some. The sample yields roughly 60,000 clones, more than 90% seen once. The specimen was peripheral blood, collected in the second trimester of pregnancy. The receptors shown here come from a female donor with multiple sclerosis, enrolled in a pregnancy study. Both conserved end residues are part of each CDR3. The D gene is left open where the match is weak. Clone size is not always given. Where it is, it says once, few, many or a class for expanded clones.

J: TRBJ2-3
V: TRBV4-3
size: once
D: .
DNA: TGCGCCAGCAGCCAGGGGGGAGACGGAAGCACAGATACGCAGTATTTT
CDR3: CASSQGGDGSTDTQYF

J: TRBJ2-5
V: TRBV12-5
size: once
D: .
DNA: TGTGCTAGTGGCCGGCAGGGGAGAGAGACCCAGTACTTC
CDR3: CASGRQGRETQYF

J: TRBJ1-2
V: TRBV7-9
size: .
D: .
DNA: TGTGCCAGCAGCTTAAGGCCAGGTGAGCTCTATGGCTACACCTTC
CDR3: CASSLRPGELYGYTF

J: TRBJ1-2
V: TRBV11-2
size: .
D: .
DNA: TGTGCCAGCAGCTCACAGGGTTCCAACTATGGCTACACCTTC
CDR3: CASSSQGSNYGYTF

J: TRBJ2-2
V: TRBV5-1
size: .
D: TRBD1
DNA: TGCGCCAGCAGCTTGTCCACAGGGGGCTATGCGAACACCGGGGAGCTGTTTTTT
CDR3: CASSLSTGGYANTGELFF

J: TRBJ2-1
V: TRBV11-2
size: .
D: .
DNA: TGTGCCAGCTCTCCCCCCCAGAATTTGGTGTTCAATGAGCAGTTCTTC
CDR3: CASSPPQNLVFNEQFF

J: TRBJ1-1
V: TRBV5-8
size: .
D: TRBD1
DNA: TGTGCCAGCAGCCCATTGACAGGGGGCGAGGGTGAAGCTTTCTTT
CDR3: CASSPLTGGEGEAFF

J: TRBJ2-2
V: TRBV6-5
size: .
D: TRBD2
DNA: TGTGCCAGCAGTTACTTGGCTAGCGGGAGATCCGGGGAGCTGTTTTTT
CDR3: CASSYLASGRSGELFF

J: TRBJ1-5
V: TRBV6-5
size: .
D: .
DNA: TGTGCCAGCAGTTACCCAGGTCAGCCCCAGCATTTT
CDR3: CASSYPGQPQHF

J: TRBJ2-1
V: TRBV9
size: .
D: .
DNA: TGTGCCAGCAGCGTAGGCGAGTACAATGAGCAGTTCTTC
CDR3: CASSVGEYNEQFF

J: TRBJ2-4
V: TRBV5-1
size: .
D: TRBD1
DNA: TGCGCCAGCAGCACCATCCCGGGACAGGGGCCTTCCAAAAACATTCAGTACTTC
CDR3: CASSTIPGQGPSKNIQYF

J: TRBJ1-5
V: TRBV28
size: .
D: .
DNA: TGTGCCAGCAGAAAATGGGGGGAGAGCAATCAGCCCCAGCATTTT
CDR3: CASRKWGESNQPQHF

J: TRBJ2-3
V: TRBV28
size: .
D: TRBD2
DNA: TGTGCCAGCAGTTACCCACTAGCGGGAGCGACCACAGATACGCAGTATTTT
CDR3: CASSYPLAGATTDTQYF

J: TRBJ1-1
V: TRBV30
size: .
D: .
DNA: TGTGCCTTGGACGGCCAGGGCACTGAAGCTTTCTTT
CDR3: CALDGQGTEAFF

J: TRBJ2-3
V: TRBV18
size: once
D: TRBD2
DNA: TGTGCCAGTTTAGCGGGACTCGGCACAGATACGCAGTATTTT
CDR3: CASLAGLGTDTQYF

J: TRBJ2-6
V: TRBV10-3
size: .
D: .
DNA: TGTGCCATCAGTCGTGGATCGACAGACGCTGGGGCCAACGTCCTGACTTTC
CDR3: CAISRGSTDAGANVLTF

J: TRBJ1-1
V: TRBV7-2
size: .
D: .
DNA: TGTGCCAGCAGCCCCAGGGGCGGGTGGAGTAACACTGAAGCTTTCTTT
CDR3: CASSPRGGWSNTEAFF

J: TRBJ2-7
V: TRBV9
size: .
D: TRBD1
DNA: TGTGCCAGCAGCGTACGCCCAGGGGGCGCTTCCTACGAGCAGTACTTC
CDR3: CASSVRPGGASYEQYF

J: TRBJ1-4
V: TRBV7-2
size: .
D: .
DNA: TGTGCCAGCAGCCGACAGCGGACGGGAGGGGAAAAACTGTTTTTT
CDR3: CASSRQRTGGEKLFF

J: TRBJ1-2
V: TRBV5-1
size: once
D: TRBD1
DNA: TGCGCCAGCAGCATCGGACAGGGGGCCTATGGCTACACCTTC
CDR3: CASSIGQGAYGYTF

J: TRBJ2-7
V: TRBV4-1
size: .
D: .
DNA: TGCGCCAGCAGCCTGCGAGGGGGAGTAGTCTGGGAGCAGTACTTC
CDR3: CASSLRGGVVWEQYF

J: TRBJ1-1
V: TRBV5-1
size: few
D: TRBD1
DNA: TGCGCCAGCAGCTTGGGTGGCGACAGGGGCACTGAAGCTTTCTTT
CDR3: CASSLGGDRGTEAFF

J: TRBJ2-7
V: TRBV28
size: .
D: TRBD2
DNA: TGTGCCAGCAGTTCACAACTAGCGGGGGTTGTCGAGCAGTACTTC
CDR3: CASSSQLAGVVEQYF

J: TRBJ1-1
V: TRBV6-5
size: .
D: .
DNA: TGTGCCAGCAGTTACTCGATAGTCCTTAACACTGAAGCTTTCTTT
CDR3: CASSYSIVLNTEAFF

J: TRBJ1-5
V: TRBV6-4
size: .
D: TRBD1
DNA: TGTGCCAGCAGTGACGGGACAGGGGGCAATCAGCCCCAGCATTTT
CDR3: CASSDGTGGNQPQHF

J: TRBJ2-3
V: TRBV5-1
size: .
D: TRBD2
DNA: TGCGCCAGCAGCTCCGGGACTATCACAGATACGCAGTATTTT
CDR3: CASSSGTITDTQYF

J: TRBJ1-2
V: TRBV27
size: .
D: .
DNA: TGTGCCAGCAGTTTATTCCGGGGAGGATTAAACTATGGCTACACCTTC
CDR3: CASSLFRGGLNYGYTF

J: TRBJ2-5
V: TRBV5-1
size: once
D: TRBD2
DNA: TGCGCCAGCACGGGGCTAGCGGGAAGTGGGGAGACCCAGTACTTC
CDR3: CASTGLAGSGETQYF

J: TRBJ1-2
V: TRBV6-1
size: .
D: TRBD1
DNA: TGTGCCAGCACCGGGGACAGGGAAAGCGGCTACACCTTC
CDR3: CASTGDRESGYTF

J: TRBJ1-5
V: TRBV5-1
size: .
D: .
DNA: TGCGCCAGCAGCGAACAGGGATTGCTGACGCCCCAGCATTTT
CDR3: CASSEQGLLTPQHF

J: TRBJ2-6
V: TRBV11-2
size: .
D: .
DNA: TGTGCCAGCAGCCCACAGATCTCTGGGGCCAACGTCCTGACTTTC
CDR3: CASSPQISGANVLTF

J: TRBJ2-3
V: TRBV5-1
size: .
D: TRBD2
DNA: TGCGCCAGCAACGGTCCGCTAGCGGGAGCCACAGATACGCAGTATTTT
CDR3: CASNGPLAGATDTQYF